The sequence of this TCR beta chain was determined in a study of shared clonotypes between healthy human individuals. Overall study results and limits: Naive subsets generally had larger estimated richness than memory subsets.

Germline lookup yields CDR1 SGHAT and CDR2 FQNNGV. The V end lost 1 base, the J end lost 2 bases, and 11 bases lay between the germline ends. This CDR3 contains 16 residues. Remarks on this clone: Its target is not known.

A CD45RA+ naive subset and a CD45RA-negative memory subset were split from CD4+ cells. The protocol was immunoSEQ multiplex PCR, while the TCRdb copy is restricted to in-frame clones and leaves out a portion. The repertoire holds about 1 million clones, with about 75% as singletons. This clonotype was obtained from a man in his late teens or twenties in good health. The chain carries TRBV11-2 and TRBJ1-4; the D gene is possibly TRBD1 (6 bases). Sequencing was done on a sample of memory CD4+ T cells sorted from blood. Subset in this sample: CD45RA-negative fraction. This chain's CDR3 is CASSLGRQGTNEKLFF. In DNA form, the CDR3 reads TGTGCCAGCAGCTTAGGCCGCCAGGGGACTAATGAAAAACTGTTTTTT.